This T cell receptor (beta chain) was sequenced during a study of technical replicates of blood from a handful of donors. Only in-frame clones appear in the TCRdb table, and some are missing; sequencing was by immunoSEQ multiplex PCR. Counted here are about 91,000 clones, 92% occurring once; the ten biggest clones make up roughly 0.26%. Germline CDR1 and CDR2: SGHAT and FQDESV (reference sequence). There are 12 residues in the CDR3. J was trimmed by 9 bases and V by 5 bases; bases with no gene match: 6. V and J are TRBV11-1 and TRBJ2-7; 8 bases align to TRBD1. The clonotype originates from a human donor in good health. Material: T cells isolated from PBMCs. The CDR3 DNA is TGTGCCAGCAGCCGACAGGGGCAAGCGCAGTACTTC. Translating it yields CASSRQGQAQYF.